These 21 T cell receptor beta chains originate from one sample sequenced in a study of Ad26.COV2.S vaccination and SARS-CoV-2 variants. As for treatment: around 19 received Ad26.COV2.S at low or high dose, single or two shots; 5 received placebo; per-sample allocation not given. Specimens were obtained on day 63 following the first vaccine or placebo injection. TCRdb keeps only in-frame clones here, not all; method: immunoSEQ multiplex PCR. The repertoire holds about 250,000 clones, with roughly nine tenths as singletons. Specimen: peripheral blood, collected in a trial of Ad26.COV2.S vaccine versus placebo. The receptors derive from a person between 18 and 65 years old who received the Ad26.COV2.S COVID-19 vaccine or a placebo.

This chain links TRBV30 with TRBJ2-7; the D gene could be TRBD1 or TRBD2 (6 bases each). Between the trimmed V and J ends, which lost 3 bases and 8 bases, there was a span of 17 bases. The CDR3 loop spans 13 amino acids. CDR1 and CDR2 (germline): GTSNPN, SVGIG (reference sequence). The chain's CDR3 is CAWRRGTGDKQYF. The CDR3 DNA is TGTGCCTGGAGGAGGGGTACGGGGGACAAGCAGTACTTC.

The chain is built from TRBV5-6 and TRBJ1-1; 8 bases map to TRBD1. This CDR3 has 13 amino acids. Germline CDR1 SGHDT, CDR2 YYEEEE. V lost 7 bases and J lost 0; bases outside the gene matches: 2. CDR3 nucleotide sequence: TGTGCCAGCTCGGGACAGGTGAACACTGAAGCTTTCTTT. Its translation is CASSGQVNTEAFF.

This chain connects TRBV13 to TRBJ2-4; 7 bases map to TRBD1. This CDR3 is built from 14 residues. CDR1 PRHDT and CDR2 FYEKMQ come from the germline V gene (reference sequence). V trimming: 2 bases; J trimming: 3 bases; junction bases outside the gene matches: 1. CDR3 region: CASSLRQGKNIQYF. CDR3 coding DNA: TGTGCCAGCAGCTTACGACAGGGCAAAAACATTCAGTACTTC.

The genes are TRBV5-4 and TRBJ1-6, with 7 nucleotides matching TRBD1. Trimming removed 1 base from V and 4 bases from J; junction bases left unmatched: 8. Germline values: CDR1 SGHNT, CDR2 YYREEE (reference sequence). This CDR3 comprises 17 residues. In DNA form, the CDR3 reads TGTGCCAGCAGCTTGAGGGGGACAGCCCCGTATAATTCACCCCTCCACTTT. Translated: CASSLRGTAPYNSPLHF.

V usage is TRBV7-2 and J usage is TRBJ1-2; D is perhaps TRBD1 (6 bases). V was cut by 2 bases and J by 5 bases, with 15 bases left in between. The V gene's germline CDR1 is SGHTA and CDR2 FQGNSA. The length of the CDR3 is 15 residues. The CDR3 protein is CASSLNGKGVYGYTF. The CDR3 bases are TGTGCCAGCAGCTTAAATGGGAAGGGGGTTTATGGCTACACCTTC.

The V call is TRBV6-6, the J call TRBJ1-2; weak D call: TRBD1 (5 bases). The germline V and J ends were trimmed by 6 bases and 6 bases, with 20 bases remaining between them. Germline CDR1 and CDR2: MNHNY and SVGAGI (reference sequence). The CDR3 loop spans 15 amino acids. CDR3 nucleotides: TGTGCCAGCAGCCACGGGGCAGGGAAGAGGAATGGCTACACCTTC. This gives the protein CASSHGAGKRNGYTF.

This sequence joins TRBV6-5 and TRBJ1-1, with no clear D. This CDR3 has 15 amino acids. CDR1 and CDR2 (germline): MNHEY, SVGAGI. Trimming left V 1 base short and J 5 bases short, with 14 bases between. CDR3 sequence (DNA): TGTGCCAGCAGTTACTACGGACGCCCTACGACTGAAGCTTTCTTT. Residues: CASSYYGRPTTEAFF.

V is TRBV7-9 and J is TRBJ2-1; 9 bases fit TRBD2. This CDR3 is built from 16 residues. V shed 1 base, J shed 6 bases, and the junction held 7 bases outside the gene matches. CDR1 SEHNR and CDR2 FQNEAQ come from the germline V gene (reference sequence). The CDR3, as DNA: TGTGCCAGCAGCTTAGGTGCGGGAGGGCCTCGCAATGAGCAGTTCTTC. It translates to CASSLGAGGPRNEQFF.

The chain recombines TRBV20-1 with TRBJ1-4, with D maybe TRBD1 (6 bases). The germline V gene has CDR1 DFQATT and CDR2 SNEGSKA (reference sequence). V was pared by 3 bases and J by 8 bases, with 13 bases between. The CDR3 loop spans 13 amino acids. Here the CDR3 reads CSASRGAGEKLFF. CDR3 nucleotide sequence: TGCAGTGCTAGTCGGGGGGCGGGCGAAAAACTGTTTTTT.

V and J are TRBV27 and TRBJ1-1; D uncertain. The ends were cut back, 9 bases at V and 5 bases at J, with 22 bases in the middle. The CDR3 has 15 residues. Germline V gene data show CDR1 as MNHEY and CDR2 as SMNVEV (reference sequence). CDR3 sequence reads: CASSTTPLTLTEAFF. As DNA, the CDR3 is TGTGCCAGTTCTACCACCCCACTGACGCTGACTGAAGCTTTCTTT.

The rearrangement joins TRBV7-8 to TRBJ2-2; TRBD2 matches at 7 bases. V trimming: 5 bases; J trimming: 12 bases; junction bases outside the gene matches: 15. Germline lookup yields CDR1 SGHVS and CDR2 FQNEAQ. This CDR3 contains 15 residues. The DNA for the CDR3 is TGTGCCAGCAGCGTCACTAGCGCCCCCCCAAAGAAGCTGTTTTTT. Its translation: CASSVTSAPPKKLFF.

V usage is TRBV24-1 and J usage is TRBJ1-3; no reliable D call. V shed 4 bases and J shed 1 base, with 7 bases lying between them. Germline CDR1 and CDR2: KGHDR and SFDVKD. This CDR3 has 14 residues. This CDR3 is CATSDSGSGNTIYF. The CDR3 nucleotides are TGTGCCACCAGTGACTCGGGATCTGGAAACACCATATATTTT.

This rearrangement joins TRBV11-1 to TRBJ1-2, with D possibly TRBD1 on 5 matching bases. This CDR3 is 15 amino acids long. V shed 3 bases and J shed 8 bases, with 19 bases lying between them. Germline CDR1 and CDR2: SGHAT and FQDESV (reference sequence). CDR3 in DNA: TGTGCCAGCAGCTTTTTATCGTCGGGGGGTAGCGGCTACACCTTC. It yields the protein CASSFLSSGGSGYTF.

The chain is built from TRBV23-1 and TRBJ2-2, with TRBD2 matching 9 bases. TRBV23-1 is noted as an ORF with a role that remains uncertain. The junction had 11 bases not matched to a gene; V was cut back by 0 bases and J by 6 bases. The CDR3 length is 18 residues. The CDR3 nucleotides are TGCGCCAGCAGTCAATCTCTGCGTTGTTGCGGGAGGGCCGGGGAGCTGTTTTTT. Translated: CASSQSLRCCGRAGELFF.

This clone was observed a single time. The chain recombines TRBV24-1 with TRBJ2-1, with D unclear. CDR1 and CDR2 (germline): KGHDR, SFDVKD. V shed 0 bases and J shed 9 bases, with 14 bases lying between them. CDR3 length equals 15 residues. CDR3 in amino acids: CATSDLQSWGGEQFF. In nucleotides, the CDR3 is TGTGCCACCAGTGATTTGCAATCCTGGGGTGGTGAGCAGTTCTTC.

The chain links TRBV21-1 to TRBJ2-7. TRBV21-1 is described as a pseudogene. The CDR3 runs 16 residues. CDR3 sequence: CASSKGTVCPTYEQYV. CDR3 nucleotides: TGTGCCAGCAGCAAGGGGACCGTGTGTCCCACCTACGAGCAGTACGTC.

Here the CDR3 DNA reads TGTGCCAGCAGCCAAGAGGGGGAGAGGGCCCCCTTCTATGGCTACACCTTC. Amino acids: CASSQEGERAPFYGYTF. The rearrangement joins TRBV4-2 to TRBJ1-2, with D possibly matching TRBD1 (5 bases). Germline loops: CDR1 LGHNA, CDR2 YNFKEQ. The germline V and J ends were trimmed by 0 bases and 4 bases, with 18 bases remaining between them. The CDR3 is 17 residues long.

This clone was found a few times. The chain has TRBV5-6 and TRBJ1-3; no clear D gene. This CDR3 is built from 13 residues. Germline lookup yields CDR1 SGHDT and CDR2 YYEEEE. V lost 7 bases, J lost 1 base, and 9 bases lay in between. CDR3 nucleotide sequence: TGTGCCAGCGGTGTAAGGTCTGGAAACACCATATATTTT. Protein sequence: CASGVRSGNTIYF.

The CDR3 region is CASSFAGRREQFF. DNA for the CDR3: TGTGCCAGCAGCTTCGCGGGGCGGCGTGAGCAGTTCTTC. V usage is TRBV7-9 and J usage is TRBJ2-1, with D perhaps matching TRBD2 (6 bases). Germline values: CDR1 SEHNR, CDR2 FQNEAQ (reference sequence). The germline V and J ends were trimmed by 3 bases and 9 bases, with 12 bases remaining between them. This CDR3 contains 13 residues.

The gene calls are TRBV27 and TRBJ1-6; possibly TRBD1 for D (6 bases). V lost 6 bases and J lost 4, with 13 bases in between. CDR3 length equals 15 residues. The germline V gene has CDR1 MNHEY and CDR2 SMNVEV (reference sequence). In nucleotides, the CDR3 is TGTGCCAGCAGCGATCGGACAGCTTATAATTCACCCCTCCACTTT. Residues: CASSDRTAYNSPLHF.

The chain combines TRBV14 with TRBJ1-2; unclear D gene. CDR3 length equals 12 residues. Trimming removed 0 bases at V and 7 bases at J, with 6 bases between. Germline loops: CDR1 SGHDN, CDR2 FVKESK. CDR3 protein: CASSQDWGGYTF. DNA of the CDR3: TGTGCCAGCAGCCAAGACTGGGGTGGCTACACCTTC.